Reported below is one T cell receptor beta chain. The source of the sample is a study of blood T cell repertoires in COVID-19. Libraries were prepared by immunoSEQ multiplex PCR; TCRdb keeps only in-frame clonotypes and omits some of them. Counted here are 200,000 to 300,000 clones, 75% to 90% occurring once; the ten biggest clones make up around 27%. This CDR3 contains 15 residues. Per the germline V gene, CDR1 is SEHNR and CDR2 is FQNEAQ (reference sequence). With 7 bases clipped from V and 2 bases from J, the junction kept 11 bases outside the gene matches. The clonotype comes from a man aged 40-49 years with acute or convalescent COVID-19. Material: peripheral blood. This chain links TRBV7-9 with TRBJ2-7, with TRBD2 identical over 7 bases. DNA for the CDR3: TGTGCCAGCACCCCCCGGGCTAGCGGCCCCTACGAGCAGTACTTC. Protein: CASTPRASGPYEQYF.